The next 29 T cell receptor beta chains were all read from a single sample in a study of blood T cell repertoires in COVID-19. Sequencing used immunoSEQ multiplex PCR; TCRdb keeps in-frame clones, though not all of them. The data hold around 200,000 clones, with 87% observed a single time. The sequenced sample consisted of peripheral blood. The receptor source for this set is a man aged 40-55 years with active or convalescent COVID-19.

The V gene is TRBV6-5, the J gene TRBJ1-1; D remains unclear. CDR3 size: 14 residues. Deletions cut 4 bases from V and 5 bases from J, with 14 bases between. Per germline, CDR1 MNHEY and CDR2 SVGAGI. The CDR3 loop reads CASSSVESRTEAFF. Here the CDR3 DNA reads TGTGCCAGCAGTTCTGTAGAATCACGGACTGAAGCTTTCTTT.

The chain couples TRBV2 to TRBJ1-2; 10 positions agree with TRBD1. The ends lost 5 bases at V and 3 bases at J; junction bases unmatched: 3. The length of the CDR3 is 14 residues. Germline CDR1 SNHLY, CDR2 FYNNEI. The CDR3 is CASSRTGGDYGYTF. CDR3 in DNA: TGTGCCAGCAGTCGGACAGGGGGAGACTATGGCTACACCTTC.

The J gene is TRBJ2-7, the V gene TRBV5-1, with 11 bases that match TRBD1. V lost 0 bases to trimming and J lost 3 bases; unmatched junction nucleotides: 2. CDR3 length: 15 residues. CDR1 SGHRS and CDR2 YFSETQ come from the germline V gene. DNA for the CDR3: TGCGCCAGCAGCTTGGCCGGGACAGGGGGCTACGAGCAGTACTTC. This sequence encodes CASSLAGTGGYEQYF. Drawing the rest from reference TRBV5-1 and TRBJ2-7, the complete variable domain is KAGVTQTPRYLIKTRGQQVTLSCSPISGHRSVSWYQQTPGQGLQFLFEYFSETQRNKGNFPGRFSGRQFSNSRSEMNVSTLELGDSALYLCASSLAGTGGYEQYFGPGTRLTVT.

This clone came up once. The chain couples TRBV7-9 to TRBJ2-7; no definite D call. CDR3 length equals 12 residues. Germline CDR1 is SEHNR and CDR2 is FQNEAQ (reference sequence). V gave up 1 base and J gave up 6 bases, with 7 bases separating them. The CDR3 region is CASSLDGPEQYF. The CDR3, as DNA: TGTGCCAGCAGCTTAGATGGCCCCGAGCAGTACTTC.

The CDR3 nucleotides read TGTGCCAGTAACGCGCATGGGACAGGGACTCTGAACACTGAAGCTTTCTTT. It translates to CASNAHGTGTLNTEAFF. The chain combines TRBV19 with TRBJ1-1; 9 bases line up with TRBD1. V lost 7 bases, J lost 0 bases, and 12 bases stayed unmatched. The CDR3 has 17 amino acids. The germline CDR1 and CDR2 sequences are LNHDA and SQIVND (reference sequence). Combining the CDR3 with reference TRBV19 and TRBJ1-1 gives the whole variable domain DGGITQSPKYLFRKEGQNVTLSCEQNLNHDAMYWYRQDPGQGLRLIYYSQIVNDFQKGDIAEGYSVSREKKESFPLTVTSAQKNPTAFYLCASNAHGTGTLNTEAFFGQGTRLTVV.

The chain has TRBV7-3 and TRBJ2-5; 11 positions match TRBD2. V lost 3 bases, J lost 5 bases, and 5 bases stayed unmatched. This CDR3 has 15 amino acids. Germline CDR1 is SGHTA and CDR2 is FQGTGA. The CDR3 coding sequence is TGTGCCAGCAGCTTCCTAGCGGGAGGTCGGGAGACCCAGTACTTC. Protein product: CASSFLAGGRETQYF.

The gene calls are TRBV28 and TRBJ2-7, with 7 bases lining up with TRBD1. This CDR3 spans 16 amino acids. Germline V CDR1 and CDR2: MDHEN, SYDVKM. Unmatched junction bases numbered 11, after V lost 2 bases and J lost 4 bases. The CDR3 reads CASSLGQARLNYEQYF. The CDR3 DNA is TGTGCCAGCAGTTTAGGACAGGCCCGCCTTAATTACGAGCAGTACTTC. The variable domain in full, with the rest retrieved from reference TRBV28 and TRBJ2-7, is DVKVTQSSRYLVKRTGEKVFLECVQDMDHENMFWYRQDPGLGLRLIYFSYDVKMKEKGDIPEGYSVSREKKERFSLILESASTNQTSMYLCASSLGQARLNYEQYFGPGTRLTVT.

The chain joins TRBV3-1 (or the pseudogene TRBV3-2) to TRBJ2-3; the match to TRBD2 covers 10 bases. This CDR3 is built from 15 residues. Unmatched junction bases numbered 4, after V lost 4 bases and J lost 3 bases. From germline, CDR1 is LGHDT and CDR2 YNNKEL (reference sequence). CDR3 DNA sequence: TGTGCCAGCAGCCGCCTGACTAGCGGGACAGATACGCAGTATTTT. Translated: CASSRLTSGTDTQYF.

The chain is built from TRBV4-1 and TRBJ2-2; 11 bases agree with TRBD2. The V and J ends lost 0 bases and 1 base, in that order; junction bases with no gene match: 10. Per the germline V gene, CDR1 is MGHRA and CDR2 is YSYEKL. This CDR3 has 20 amino acids. The CDR3 DNA sequence: TGCGCCAGCAGCCAAGAAAGGCAGAGACTAGCGGGGAGGAACACCGGGGAGCTGTTTTTT. Encoded protein: CASSQERQRLAGRNTGELFF.

The chain carries TRBV7-3 and TRBJ1-6; D is uncertain. The CDR3 runs 13 residues. Trimming removed 4 bases at V and 9 bases at J, with 10 bases between. Germline assignment: CDR1 SGHTA and CDR2 FQGTGA. The CDR3 nucleotides read TGTGCCAGCAGCTCGGGTCCCCGTTCACCCCTCCACTTT. Protein sequence: CASSSGPRSPLHF. Looking up the rest from reference TRBV7-3 and TRBJ1-6 gives the full variable domain: GAGVSQTPSNKVTEKGKYVELRCDPISGHTALYWYRQSLGQGPEFLIYFQGTGAADDSGLPNDRFFAVRPEGSVSTLKIQRTERGDSAVYLCASSSGPRSPLHFGNGTRLTVT.

The V gene is TRBV7-9, the J gene TRBJ1-1, with 10 bases aligning to TRBD1. The germline V gene has CDR1 SEHNR and CDR2 FQNEAQ (reference sequence). The CDR3 has 16 amino acids. V lost 1 base and J lost 1; bases outside the gene matches: 3. The CDR3 protein is CASSLGWTGGNTEAFF. The CDR3 DNA follows: TGTGCCAGCAGCTTAGGGTGGACAGGGGGGAACACTGAAGCTTTCTTT.

The genes are TRBV6-6 and TRBJ1-5; 9 bases match TRBD1. The germline gives CDR1 MNHNY, CDR2 SVGAGI (reference sequence). The CDR3 spans 15 residues. The V segment lost 5 bases and the J segment 5 bases; nucleotides outside the gene matches: 7. CDR3 loop: CASSLQGARYQPQHF. The CDR3 nucleotides are TGTGCCAGCAGTCTACAGGGGGCGCGGTATCAGCCCCAGCATTTT.

The chain employs TRBV5-8 and TRBJ2-7; D is perhaps TRBD2 (6 bases). The CDR3 loop spans 16 amino acids. Trimming removed 0 bases from V and 0 bases from J, with 13 bases in between. Germline V gene sequence: CDR1 SGHTS, CDR2 YDEGEE. The CDR3 reads CASSLGDFPGSYEQYF. CDR3 DNA sequence: TGTGCCAGCAGCTTGGGGGACTTTCCGGGCTCCTACGAGCAGTACTTC.

The chain recombines TRBV2 with TRBJ2-3, with a tentative D call TRBD2 (6 bases). Germline CDR1 is SNHLY and CDR2 is FYNNEI. Between the trimmed V and J ends, which lost 6 bases and 7 bases, there was a span of 20 bases. The CDR3 is made up of 15 amino acids. The CDR3 here is CASRAGQGALNTQYF. In nucleotides, the CDR3 is TGTGCCAGCAGGGCGGGGCAGGGTGCTTTGAATACGCAGTATTTT.

The chain uses TRBV5-1 and TRBJ2-1; maybe TRBD1 (6 bases). The CDR3 totals 14 residues. Germline CDR1 and CDR2: SGHRS and YFSETQ. Between the trimmed V and J ends, which lost 9 bases and 2 bases, there was a span of 15 bases. CDR3 nucleotides: TGCGCCACCTCACAGAGGGGGACCTACAATGAGCAGTTCTTC. Its protein product is CATSQRGTYNEQFF.

The rearrangement links TRBV7-9 to TRBJ2-7; TRBD1 aligns across 7 bases. The CDR3 consists of 15 residues. CDR1 is SEHNR, CDR2 FQNEAQ, per germline (reference sequence). V lost 4 bases and J lost 6; bases outside the gene matches: 12. CDR3 nucleotides: TGTGCCAGCAGCTCAGGGGGATACGAAAGGGGCGAGCAGTACTTC. It encodes CASSSGGYERGEQYF.

The chain combines TRBV5-4 with TRBJ2-3; 9 bases line up with TRBD2. The germline gives CDR1 SGHNT, CDR2 YYREEE (reference sequence). The CDR3 is made up of 15 amino acids. Germline trimming cut 2 bases from V and 1 base from J; bases unmatched to any gene: 2. This CDR3 reads CASSFLAGRTDTQYF. The CDR3 region has the DNA TGTGCCAGCAGCTTTCTAGCGGGACGCACAGATACGCAGTATTTT.

The CDR3 sequence: CASKFLGSSYEQYF. The CDR3 DNA follows: TGTGCCAGCAAGTTCCTAGGGAGCTCCTACGAGCAGTACTTC. This rearrangement joins TRBV6-5 to TRBJ2-7; tentative D call: TRBD2 (5 bases). Germline V gene sequence: CDR1 MNHEY, CDR2 SVGAGI. Trimming took off 7 bases at V and 0 bases at J, with 13 bases between the two ends. The length of the CDR3 is 14 residues.

The chain joins TRBV5-1 to TRBJ1-1; 12 nucleotides align to TRBD1. Germline V CDR1 and CDR2: SGHRS, YFSETQ. The CDR3 totals 16 residues. Trimming removed 4 bases from V and 0 bases from J; junction bases left unmatched: 4. DNA of the CDR3: TGCGCCAGCAGCCAAGGGACAGGGGGCATGAACACTGAAGCTTTCTTT. Translating gives CASSQGTGGMNTEAFF. The variable domain in full, with the rest retrieved from reference TRBV5-1 and TRBJ1-1, is KAGVTQTPRYLIKTRGQQVTLSCSPISGHRSVSWYQQTPGQGLQFLFEYFSETQRNKGNFPGRFSGRQFSNSRSEMNVSTLELGDSALYLCASSQGTGGMNTEAFFGQGTRLTVV.

The chain combines TRBV5-5 with TRBJ2-5; 10 bases align to TRBD1. The CDR3 consists of 16 residues. The germline gives CDR1 SGHKS, CDR2 YYEKEE (reference sequence). Unmatched junction bases numbered 8, after V lost 5 bases and J lost 1 base. This CDR3 reads CASRLGTGASQETQYF. For the CDR3, the DNA is TGTGCCAGCAGACTAGGGACAGGGGCCTCCCAAGAGACCCAGTACTTC.

The rearrangement uses TRBV27 and TRBJ2-2, with 15 bases identical to TRBD2. The length of the CDR3 is 21 residues. Germline CDR1 reads MNHEY; CDR2 reads SMNVEV (reference sequence). After removal of 6 bases from V and 5 bases from J, the junction contained 19 bases not matched to a gene. Written as DNA, the CDR3 is TGTGCCAGCAGCCCAGACCCGGGACAGGGGACTAGCGGGGGGATGACCGGGGAGCTGTTTTTT. It is translated as CASSPDPGQGTSGGMTGELFF.

The sample holds one count of this clone. Distinct nucleotide sequences in the sample also encode this CDR3. CDR3 region: CASSLRGSNTEAFF. The CDR3 nucleotides are TGTGCCAGCAGTTTAAGGGGGTCAAACACTGAAGCTTTCTTT. The chain is built from TRBV28 and TRBJ1-1; a possible D gene is TRBD1 (6 bases). This CDR3 spans 14 amino acids. The germline CDR1 and CDR2 sequences are MDHEN and SYDVKM. V lost 2 bases and J lost 2, with 9 bases in between.

V and J are TRBV7-8 and TRBJ1-1, with D maybe TRBD1 (6 bases). Germline V CDR1 and CDR2: SGHVS, FQNEAQ. The CDR3 sequence is 14 residues long. V lost 3 bases and J lost 8, with 16 bases in between. The chain's CDR3 is CASSLNPGHEEAFF. The CDR3 nucleotides are TGTGCCAGCAGCTTGAATCCGGGACACGAAGAAGCTTTCTTT.

This chain joins TRBV6-5 and TRBJ1-2; 7 nucleotides agree with TRBD1. The CDR3 loop spans 16 amino acids. Germline V gene sequence: CDR1 MNHEY, CDR2 SVGAGI. Germline trimming cut 4 bases from V and 8 bases from J; bases unmatched to any gene: 16. DNA for the CDR3: TGTGCCAGCAGTTCCACCTTACAGGGGTGGGCGAGGGGCTACACCTTC. Residues: CASSSTLQGWARGYTF.

This clone appeared a few times. The V and J genes are TRBV6-1 and TRBJ1-1; the D is unclear. This CDR3 has 14 amino acids. The germline CDR1 and CDR2 sequences are MNHNS and SASEGT. The V end was cut by 1 base, the J end by 1 base, with 7 bases between. The CDR3 bases are TGTGCCAGCAGTGAAGAACAGAGGAACACTGAAGCTTTCTTT. It is translated as CASSEEQRNTEAFF.

The chain couples TRBV7-9 to TRBJ2-7; TRBD2 aligns across 7 bases. The ends lost 8 bases at V and 2 bases at J; junction bases unmatched: 12. This CDR3 has 15 residues. Germline V gives CDR1 SEHNR, CDR2 FQNEAQ (reference sequence). The chain's CDR3 is CASHQSTSATYEQYF. CDR3 nucleotide sequence: TGTGCCAGCCACCAATCAACTAGCGCTACCTACGAGCAGTACTTC.

As regards this clone: At one end, the junction sequence differs from germline, possibly due to a read error. This rearrangement joins TRBV2 to TRBJ2-4, with D possibly being TRBD1 (6 bases). This CDR3 is built from 16 residues. Germline V gene sequence: CDR1 SNHLY, CDR2 FYNNEI. This chain's CDR3 is CASSEDRTLAKNIQYF. CDR3 sequence (DNA): TGTGCCAGCAGCGAAGACAGGACACTAGCCAAAAACATTCAGTACTTC. Using reference TRBV2 and TRBJ2-4 for the parts outside the CDR3, the full variable domain is EPEVTQTPSHQVTQMGQEVILRCVPISNHLYFYWYRQILGQKVEFLVSFYNNEISEKSEIFDDQFSVERPDGSNFTLKIRSTKLEDSAMYFCASSEDRTLAKNIQYFGAGTRLSVL.

The chain carries TRBV27 and TRBJ2-1, with 7 bases identical to TRBD2. This CDR3 has 16 amino acids. The germline CDR1 and CDR2 sequences are MNHEY and SMNVEV (reference sequence). Losses at the gene ends were 2 bases for V and 0 bases for J; bases not matched to a gene: 4. As DNA, the CDR3 is TGTGCCAGCAGTTTAGGAGGGAGGGGCTCCTACAATGAGCAGTTCTTC. Protein sequence: CASSLGGRGSYNEQFF.

The chain has TRBV5-4 and TRBJ2-5; no clear D. Trimming stripped 3 bases from V and 0 bases from J, with 9 bases between. Germline CDR1 reads SGHNT; CDR2 reads YYREEE (reference sequence). The CDR3 length is 14 residues. CDR3 DNA sequence: TGTGCCAGCAGCTCCGGTAACGACCAAGAGACCCAGTACTTC. Protein: CASSSGNDQETQYF.